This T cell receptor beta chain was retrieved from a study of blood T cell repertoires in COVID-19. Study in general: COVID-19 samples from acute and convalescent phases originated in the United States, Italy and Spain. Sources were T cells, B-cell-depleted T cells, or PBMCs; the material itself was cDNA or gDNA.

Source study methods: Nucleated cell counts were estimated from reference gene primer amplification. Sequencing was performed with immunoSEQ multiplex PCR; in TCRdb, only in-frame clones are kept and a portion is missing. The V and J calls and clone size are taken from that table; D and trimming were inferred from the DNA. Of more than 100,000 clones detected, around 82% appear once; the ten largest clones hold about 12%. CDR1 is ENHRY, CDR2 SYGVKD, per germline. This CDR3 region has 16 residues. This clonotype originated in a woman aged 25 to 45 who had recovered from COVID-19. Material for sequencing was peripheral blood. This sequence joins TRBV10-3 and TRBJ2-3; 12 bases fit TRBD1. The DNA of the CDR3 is TGTGCAACCGGGACAGGGGGCTTTTTAAGCACAGATACGCAGTATTTT. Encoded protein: CATGTGGFLSTDTQYF.